Listed below are T cell receptor beta chains from one sample, sequenced in a study of early T cells in non-severe SARS-CoV-2 infection. TCRdb reprocessed the 5' RACE reads via MiXCR and lists one record per CDR3 protein. The sample gives 70,000 to 95,000 distinct CDR3 sequences, around 15% of which show up once; 11% is in the top ten. Sequencing was performed on whole blood. These receptors all stem from an adult who was a healthcare worker with PCR-confirmed SARS-CoV-2 infection or an uninfected control (not recorded which). Each CDR3 is given with its conserved first and last residue. D genes are given only for firm matches.

d_call j_call v_call cdr3_aa
TRBD2 TRBJ2-3 TRBV2 CASMWNLGLAGTDTQYF
NA TRBJ1-1 TRBV3-1 CASSQVGGGDTEAFF
NA TRBJ1-5 TRBV7-2 CASSLYGFGRSNQPQHF
TRBD2 TRBJ2-2 TRBV19 CASSIGQKLAGVAGELFF
NA TRBJ1-1 TRBV28 CASGGGFIMVEAFF
NA TRBJ2-1 TRBV15 CATSRVLPNEQFF
NA TRBJ2-5 TRBV7-6 CASSLFIGYQETQYF
NA TRBJ2-3 TRBV6-2/TRBV6-3 CASMSFPDTQYF
TRBD1 TRBJ1-1 TRBV29-1 CSVSLGQLNTEAFF
NA TRBJ2-3 TRBV5-1 CASSWQWGSDTQYF
TRBD2 TRBJ2-2 TRBV6-2/TRBV6-3 CASRPRSRGGLDTGELFF
TRBD2 TRBJ2-1 TRBV6-5 CASSTGTRIPYNEQFF
NA TRBJ2-7 TRBV20-1 CSAPDAYEQYF
NA TRBJ2-6 TRBV6-6 CASSHREGSGANVLTF
NA TRBJ1-3 TRBV20-1 CSAQRTEANTIYF
NA TRBJ2-1 TRBV29-1 CSVEASGKYYNEQFF
NA TRBJ1-1 TRBV12-3/TRBV12-4 CASKWGGEGEAFF
NA TRBJ2-5 TRBV14 CASSQRTGATLQETQYF
TRBD1 TRBJ2-5 TRBV20-1 CSASGQGAGTQYF
TRBD2 TRBJ2-4 TRBV6-2/TRBV6-3 CASSARGLAVGAKNIQYF
NA TRBJ2-5 TRBV6-2/TRBV6-3 CASSYGSGVPQETQYF
NA TRBJ1-2 TRBV20-1 CSAPDPGGYYGYTF
NA TRBJ2-7 TRBV11-2 CASSTRRVSYEQYF
TRBD1 TRBJ2-1 TRBV29-1 CSAPTGQGDNEQFF
NA TRBJ2-7 TRBV11-2 CASSLASQGTYEQYF
NA TRBJ2-1 TRBV11-2 CASSFNEQFF
TRBD1 TRBJ2-2 TRBV11-2 CASSPWTGQNTGELFF